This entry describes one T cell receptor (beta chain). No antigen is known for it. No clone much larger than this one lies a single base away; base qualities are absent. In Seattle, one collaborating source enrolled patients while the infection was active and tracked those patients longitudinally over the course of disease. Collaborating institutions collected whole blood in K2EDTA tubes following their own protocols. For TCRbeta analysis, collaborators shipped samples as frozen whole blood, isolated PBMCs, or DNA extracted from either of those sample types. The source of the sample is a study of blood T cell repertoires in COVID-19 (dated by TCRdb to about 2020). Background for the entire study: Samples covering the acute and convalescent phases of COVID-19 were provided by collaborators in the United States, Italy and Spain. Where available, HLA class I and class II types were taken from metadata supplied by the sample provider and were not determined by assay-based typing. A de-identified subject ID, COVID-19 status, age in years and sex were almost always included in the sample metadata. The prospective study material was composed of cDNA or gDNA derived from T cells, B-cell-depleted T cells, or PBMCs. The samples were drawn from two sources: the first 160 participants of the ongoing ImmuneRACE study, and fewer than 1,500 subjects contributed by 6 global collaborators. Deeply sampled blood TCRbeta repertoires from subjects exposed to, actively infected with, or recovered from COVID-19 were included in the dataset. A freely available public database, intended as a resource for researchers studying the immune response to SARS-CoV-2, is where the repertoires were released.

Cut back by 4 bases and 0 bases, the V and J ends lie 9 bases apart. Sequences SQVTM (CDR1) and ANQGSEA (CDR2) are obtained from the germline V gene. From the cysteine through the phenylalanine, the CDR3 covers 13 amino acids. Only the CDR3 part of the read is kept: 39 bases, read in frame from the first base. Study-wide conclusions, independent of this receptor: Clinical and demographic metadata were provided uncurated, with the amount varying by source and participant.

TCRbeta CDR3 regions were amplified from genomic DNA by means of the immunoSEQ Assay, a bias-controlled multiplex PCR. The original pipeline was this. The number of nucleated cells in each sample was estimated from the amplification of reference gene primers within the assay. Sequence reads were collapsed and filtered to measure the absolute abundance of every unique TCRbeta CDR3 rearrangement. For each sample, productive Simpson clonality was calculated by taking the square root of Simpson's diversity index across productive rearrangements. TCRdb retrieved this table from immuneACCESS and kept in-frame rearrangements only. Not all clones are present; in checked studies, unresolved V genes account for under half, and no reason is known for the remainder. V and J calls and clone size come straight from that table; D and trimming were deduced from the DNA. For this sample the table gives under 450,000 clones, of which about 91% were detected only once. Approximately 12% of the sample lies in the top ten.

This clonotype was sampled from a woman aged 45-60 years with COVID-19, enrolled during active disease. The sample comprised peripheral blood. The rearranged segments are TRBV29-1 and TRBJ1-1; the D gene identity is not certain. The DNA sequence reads TGCAGCGTTGTTGGGCGCCTGAACACTGAAGCTTTCTTT. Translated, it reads CSVVGRLNTEAFF.